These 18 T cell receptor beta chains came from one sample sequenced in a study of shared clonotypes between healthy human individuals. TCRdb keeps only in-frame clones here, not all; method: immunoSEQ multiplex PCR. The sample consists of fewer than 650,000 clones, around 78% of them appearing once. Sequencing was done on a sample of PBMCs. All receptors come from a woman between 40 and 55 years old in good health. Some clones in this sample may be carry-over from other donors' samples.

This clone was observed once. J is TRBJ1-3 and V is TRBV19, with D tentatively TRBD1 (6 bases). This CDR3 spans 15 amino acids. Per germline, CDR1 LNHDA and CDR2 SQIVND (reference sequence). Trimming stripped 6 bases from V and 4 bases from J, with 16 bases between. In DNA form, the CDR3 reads TGTGCCAGTAGGACAGGAGGCGTATGGGGAAACACCATATATTTT. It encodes CASRTGGVWGNTIYF.

CDR3 region: CASSVRRFNTEAFF. Written as DNA, the CDR3 is TGTGCCAGCAGTGTACGCCGATTTAACACTGAAGCTTTCTTT. The rearrangement links TRBV6-1 to TRBJ1-1; D call uncertain. The V end lost 4 bases, the J end lost 2 bases, and 11 bases lay between the germline ends. CDR1 and CDR2 (germline): MNHNS, SASEGT. CDR3 size: 14 residues.

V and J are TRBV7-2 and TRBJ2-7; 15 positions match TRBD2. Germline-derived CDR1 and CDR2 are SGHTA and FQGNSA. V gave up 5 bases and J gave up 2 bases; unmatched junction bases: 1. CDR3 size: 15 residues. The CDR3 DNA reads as TGTGCCAGCAGCAGGACTAGCGGGAGGGCCTACGAGCAGTACTTC. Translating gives CASSRTSGRAYEQYF.

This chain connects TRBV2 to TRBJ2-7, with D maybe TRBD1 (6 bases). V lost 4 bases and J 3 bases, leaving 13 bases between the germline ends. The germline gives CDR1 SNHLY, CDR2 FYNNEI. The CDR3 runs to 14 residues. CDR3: CASSGTGSNYEQYF. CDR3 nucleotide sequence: TGTGCCAGCAGTGGAACAGGGAGCAACTACGAGCAGTACTTC.

The CDR3 is CASSGLAGVKEQYF. For the CDR3, the DNA is TGTGCCAGCAGCGGACTAGCGGGAGTTAAGGAGCAGTACTTC. The chain carries TRBV28 and TRBJ2-7; 13 positions match TRBD2. Germline V CDR1 and CDR2: MDHEN, SYDVKM. V dropped 6 bases and J dropped 7; count of bases not matched to a gene: 6. The CDR3 is made up of 14 amino acids. Looking up the rest from reference TRBV28 and TRBJ2-7 gives the full variable domain: DVKVTQSSRYLVKRTGEKVFLECVQDMDHENMFWYRQDPGLGLRLIYFSYDVKMKEKGDIPEGYSVSREKKERFSLILESASTNQTSMYLCASSGLAGVKEQYFGPGTRLTVT.

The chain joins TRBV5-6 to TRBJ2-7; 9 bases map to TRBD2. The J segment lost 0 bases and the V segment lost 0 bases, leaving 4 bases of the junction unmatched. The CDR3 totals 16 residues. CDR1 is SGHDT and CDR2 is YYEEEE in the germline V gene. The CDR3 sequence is CASSLGASGNSYEQYF. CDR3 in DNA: TGTGCCAGCAGCTTGGGGGCTAGCGGGAACTCCTACGAGCAGTACTTC. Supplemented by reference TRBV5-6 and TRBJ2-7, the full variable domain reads DAGVTQSPTHLIKTRGQQVTLRCSPKSGHDTVSWYQQALGQGPQFIFQYYEEEERQRGNFPDRFSGHQFPNYSSELNVNALLLGDSALYLCASSLGASGNSYEQYFGPGTRLTVT.

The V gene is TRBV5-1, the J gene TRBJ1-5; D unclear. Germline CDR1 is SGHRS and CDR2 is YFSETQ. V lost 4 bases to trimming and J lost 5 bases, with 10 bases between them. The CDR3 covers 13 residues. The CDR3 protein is CASSPGADQPQHF. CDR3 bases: TGCGCCAGCAGCCCAGGTGCCGATCAGCCCCAGCATTTT.

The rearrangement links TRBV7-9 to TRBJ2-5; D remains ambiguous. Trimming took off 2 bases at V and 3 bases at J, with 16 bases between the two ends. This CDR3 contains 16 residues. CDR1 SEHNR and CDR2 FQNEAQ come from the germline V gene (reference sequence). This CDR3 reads CASSLSSRVGEETQYF. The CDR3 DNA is TGTGCCAGCAGCTTAAGTAGCCGGGTCGGTGAAGAGACCCAGTACTTC.

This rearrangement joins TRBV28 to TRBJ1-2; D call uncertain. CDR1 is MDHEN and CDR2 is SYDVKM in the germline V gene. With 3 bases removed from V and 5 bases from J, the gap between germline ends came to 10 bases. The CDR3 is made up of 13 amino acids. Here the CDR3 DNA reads TGTGCCAGCAGTTTCGGCGCAGCATATGGCTACACCTTC. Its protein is CASSFGAAYGYTF.

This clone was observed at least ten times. This CDR3 reads CASSLAAGVDNEQFF. The DNA for the CDR3 is TGTGCCAGCAGTTTAGCAGCGGGAGTGGACAATGAGCAGTTCTTC. This chain connects TRBV28 to TRBJ2-1, with 8 bases lining up with TRBD2. The CDR3 consists of 15 residues. V lost 2 bases and J lost 5; bases outside the gene matches: 5. Germline loops: CDR1 MDHEN, CDR2 SYDVKM. The entire variable domain, with the rest obtained from reference TRBV28 and TRBJ2-1, is as follows: DVKVTQSSRYLVKRTGEKVFLECVQDMDHENMFWYRQDPGLGLRLIYFSYDVKMKEKGDIPEGYSVSREKKERFSLILESASTNQTSMYLCASSLAAGVDNEQFFGPGTRLTVL.

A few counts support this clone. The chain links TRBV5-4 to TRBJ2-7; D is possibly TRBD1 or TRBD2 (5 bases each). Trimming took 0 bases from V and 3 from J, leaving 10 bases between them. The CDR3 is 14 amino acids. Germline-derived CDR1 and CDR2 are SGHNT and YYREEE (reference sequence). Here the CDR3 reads CASSLGQGVYEQYF. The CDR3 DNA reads TGTGCCAGCAGCTTGGGCCAGGGAGTCTACGAGCAGTACTTC.

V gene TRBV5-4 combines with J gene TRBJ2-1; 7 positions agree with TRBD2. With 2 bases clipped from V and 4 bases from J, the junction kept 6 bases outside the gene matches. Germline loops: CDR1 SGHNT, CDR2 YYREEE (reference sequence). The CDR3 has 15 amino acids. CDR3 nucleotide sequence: TGTGCCAGCAGCTTTCCGAGCGGGGATTACAATGAGCAGTTCTTC. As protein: CASSFPSGDYNEQFF.

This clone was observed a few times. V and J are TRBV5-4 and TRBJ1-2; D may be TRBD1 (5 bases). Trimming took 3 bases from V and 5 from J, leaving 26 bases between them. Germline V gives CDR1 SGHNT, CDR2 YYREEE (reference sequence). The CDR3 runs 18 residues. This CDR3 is CASSSPLTKSGYGYGYTF. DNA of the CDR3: TGTGCCAGCAGCTCTCCCTTAACTAAGTCAGGGTACGGTTATGGCTACACCTTC.

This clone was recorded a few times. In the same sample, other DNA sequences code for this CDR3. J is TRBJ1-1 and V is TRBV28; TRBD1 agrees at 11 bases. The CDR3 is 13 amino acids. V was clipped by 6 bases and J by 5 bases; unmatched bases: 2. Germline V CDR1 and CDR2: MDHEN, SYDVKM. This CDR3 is CASRDRGRTEAFF. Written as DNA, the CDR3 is TGTGCCAGCAGGGACAGGGGGCGTACTGAAGCTTTCTTT.

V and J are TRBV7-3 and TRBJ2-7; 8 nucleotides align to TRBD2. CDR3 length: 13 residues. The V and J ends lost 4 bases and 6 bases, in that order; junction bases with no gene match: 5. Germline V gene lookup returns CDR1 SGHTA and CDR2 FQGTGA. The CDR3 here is CASSSTGTSEQYF. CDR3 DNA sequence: TGTGCCAGCAGCTCAACCGGGACTAGCGAGCAGTACTTC.

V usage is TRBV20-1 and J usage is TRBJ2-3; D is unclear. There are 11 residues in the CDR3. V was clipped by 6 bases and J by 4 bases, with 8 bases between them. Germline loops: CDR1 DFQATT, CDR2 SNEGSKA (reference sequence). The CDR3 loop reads CSAGNADTQYF. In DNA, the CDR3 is TGCAGTGCGGGGAACGCAGATACGCAGTATTTT.

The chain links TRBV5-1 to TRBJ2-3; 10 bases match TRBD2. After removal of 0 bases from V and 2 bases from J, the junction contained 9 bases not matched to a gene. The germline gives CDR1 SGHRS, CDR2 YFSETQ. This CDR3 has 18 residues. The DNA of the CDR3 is TGCGCCAGCAGCTTGGATACCGCTAGCGGGAGTTTCACAGATACGCAGTATTTT. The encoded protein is CASSLDTASGSFTDTQYF. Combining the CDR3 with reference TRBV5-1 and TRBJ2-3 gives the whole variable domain KAGVTQTPRYLIKTRGQQVTLSCSPISGHRSVSWYQQTPGQGLQFLFEYFSETQRNKGNFPGRFSGRQFSNSRSEMNVSTLELGDSALYLCASSLDTASGSFTDTQYFGPGTRLTVL.

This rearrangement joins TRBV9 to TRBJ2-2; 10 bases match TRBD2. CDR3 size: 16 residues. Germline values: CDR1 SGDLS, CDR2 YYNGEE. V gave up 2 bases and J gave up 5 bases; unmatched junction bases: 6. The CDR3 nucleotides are TGTGCCAGCAGCGTCAGACTAGCGGGTTTTACCGGGGAGCTGTTTTTT. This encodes CASSVRLAGFTGELFF.